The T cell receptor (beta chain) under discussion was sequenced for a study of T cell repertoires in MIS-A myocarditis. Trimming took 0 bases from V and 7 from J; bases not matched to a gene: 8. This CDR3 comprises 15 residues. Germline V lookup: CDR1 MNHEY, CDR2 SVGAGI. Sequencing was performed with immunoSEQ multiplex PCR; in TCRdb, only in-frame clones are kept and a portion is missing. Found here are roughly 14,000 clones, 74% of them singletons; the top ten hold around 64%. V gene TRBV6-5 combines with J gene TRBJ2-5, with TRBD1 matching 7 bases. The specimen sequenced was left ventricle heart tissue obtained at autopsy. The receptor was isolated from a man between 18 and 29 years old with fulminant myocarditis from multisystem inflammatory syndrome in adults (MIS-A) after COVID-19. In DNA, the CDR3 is TGTGCCAGCAGTTACTCCGGGACAGAGCTCATGACCCAGTACTTC. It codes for CASSYSGTELMTQYF.